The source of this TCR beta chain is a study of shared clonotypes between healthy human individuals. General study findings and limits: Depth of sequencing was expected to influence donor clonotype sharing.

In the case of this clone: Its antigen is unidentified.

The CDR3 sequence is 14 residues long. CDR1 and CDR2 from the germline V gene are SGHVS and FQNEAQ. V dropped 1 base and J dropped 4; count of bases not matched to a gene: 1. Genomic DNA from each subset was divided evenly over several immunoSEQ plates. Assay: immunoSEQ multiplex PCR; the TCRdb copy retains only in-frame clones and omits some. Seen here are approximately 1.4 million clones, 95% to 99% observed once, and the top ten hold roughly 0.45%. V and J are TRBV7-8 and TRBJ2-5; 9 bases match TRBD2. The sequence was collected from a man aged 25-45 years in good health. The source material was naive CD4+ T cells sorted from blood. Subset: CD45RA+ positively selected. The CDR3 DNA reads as TGTGCCAGCAGCTTAGGCGGGAGGGGAGAGACCCAGTACTTC. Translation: CASSLGGRGETQYF.